A single sample is the source of the 28 T cell receptor beta chains below, sequenced in a study of blood T cell repertoires in COVID-19. Data came from immunoSEQ multiplex PCR; TCRdb stores just in-frame clones and leaves some out. The sample gives around 190,000 clones, 88% of which show up once; 4.4% is in the top ten. Sequencing was done on a sample of peripheral blood. Receptor source: a human donor in a cohort sampled during active COVID-19.

The rearrangement uses TRBV5-4 and TRBJ2-3, with a possible D match to TRBD2 (6 bases). The CDR3 has 17 amino acids. V was shortened by 3 bases and J by 1 base, with 18 bases between the two germline ends. Germline V gene lookup returns CDR1 SGHNT and CDR2 YYREEE (reference sequence). The CDR3 DNA reads TGTGCCAGCAGCTCAAGCGGGCCTCGGGCCGGCACAGATACGCAGTATTTT. This codes for CASSSSGPRAGTDTQYF.

The genes are TRBV6-4 and TRBJ1-2; a weak D match, TRBD1 (5 bases). This CDR3 has 17 amino acids. The germline V gene has CDR1 MRHNA and CDR2 SNTAGT. Trimming left V 2 bases short and J 5 bases short, with 21 bases between. CDR3 nucleotide sequence: TGTGCCAGCAGTGACGGGGCAGGGTCCCGAGGAATATATGGCTACACCTTC. Amino acid sequence: CASSDGAGSRGIYGYTF.

The chain uses TRBV7-2 and TRBJ2-5; D possibly corresponds to TRBD2 (7 bases). This CDR3 has 13 amino acids. Germline V CDR1 and CDR2: SGHTA, FQGNSA. The V and J ends lost 6 bases and 5 bases respectively, with 13 bases between them. CDR3 coding DNA: TGTGCCAGCAGAGGGGGGGTCTGGGAGACCCAGTACTTC. This sequence encodes CASRGGVWETQYF.

The V call is TRBV30, the J call TRBJ1-4; D perhaps matches TRBD1 (5 bases). V lost 3 bases to trimming and J lost 8 bases, with 10 bases between them. This CDR3 contains 12 residues. Germline values: CDR1 GTSNPN, CDR2 SVGIG (reference sequence). Here the CDR3 reads CAWSRASEKLFF. In DNA, the CDR3 is TGTGCCTGGAGCAGGGCTTCCGAAAAACTGTTTTTT.

This clone was seen a single time. The chain links TRBV14 to TRBJ1-1, with 8 bases that match TRBD1. The germline gives CDR1 SGHDN, CDR2 FVKESK. Trimming cost V 6 bases and J 0 bases; bases outside gene matches: 9. This CDR3 has 16 amino acids. As DNA, the CDR3 is TGTGCCAGCAGGCTACGACAGGGGAAGCTGAACACTGAAGCTTTCTTT. This codes for CASRLRQGKLNTEAFF.

The chain couples TRBV7-8 to TRBJ1-2, with D maybe TRBD1 (5 bases). The V and J ends lost 1 base and 7 bases respectively, with 13 bases between them. This CDR3 is 14 amino acids long. CDR1 is SGHVS, CDR2 FQNEAQ, per germline. Written as DNA, the CDR3 is TGTGCCAGCAGCTTAGGGCAGGGAATAGCTGGCTACACCTTC. Translating gives CASSLGQGIAGYTF.

The rearrangement uses TRBV10-1 and TRBJ2-3, with 9 bases that match TRBD1. The germline V gene encodes CDR1 WNHNN and CDR2 SYGVQD (reference sequence). This CDR3 is 14 amino acids long. The junction had 8 bases not matched to a gene; V was cut back by 6 bases and J by 7 bases. DNA for the CDR3: TGCGCCAGCAGCCTGGACAGGGGAGGGAATACGCAGTATTTT. Translating gives CASSLDRGGNTQYF.

V and J are TRBV9 and TRBJ2-5, with D unresolved. CDR1 and CDR2 from the germline V gene are SGDLS and YYNGEE. This CDR3 is built from 13 residues. Trimming shortened V by 1 base and J by 2 bases, and 6 bases separated the two germline ends. In DNA form, the CDR3 reads TGTGCCAGCAGCGTACGGTCTCAAGAGACCCAGTACTTC. This translates into CASSVRSQETQYF.

The J gene is TRBJ1-1, the V gene TRBV18; possible D gene TRBD1, 6 bases. The CDR3 is 16 amino acids. The V gene lost 3 bases and the J gene lost 2 bases, with 16 bases spanning the gap. In germline, CDR1 is KGHSH, CDR2 LQKENI. CDR3 DNA: TGTGCCAGCTCACCGAAGGGGGGGACGGTTAACACTGAAGCTTTCTTT. Its translation is CASSPKGGTVNTEAFF.

The V and J genes are TRBV5-4 and TRBJ2-5, with TRBD2 as a possible D gene (6 bases). CDR3 length: 15 amino acids. Germline CDR1 and CDR2: SGHNT and YYREEE (reference sequence). Trimming took 1 base from V and 1 from J, leaving 11 bases between them. CDR3 sequence (DNA): TGTGCCAGCAGCTTGCGCGGGGCCATCCAAGAGACCCAGTACTTC. This encodes CASSLRGAIQETQYF.

CDR3 residues: CASRGQDTEAFF. CDR3 coding DNA: TGTGCCAGCAGAGGACAGGACACTGAAGCTTTCTTT. The gene calls are TRBV5-6 and TRBJ1-1, with 7 bases matching TRBD1. After removal of 5 bases from V and 3 bases from J, the junction contained 1 base not matched to a gene. This CDR3 spans 12 amino acids. Looked up from germline, CDR1 is SGHDT and CDR2 is YYEEEE.

CDR3 sequence: CASSFSLSPGSYNEQFF. As DNA, the CDR3 is TGTGCCAGCAGTTTCTCCCTCTCACCCGGCTCCTACAATGAGCAGTTCTTC. This sequence joins TRBV6-2 or TRBV6-3 and TRBJ2-1; D is uncertain. V dropped 4 bases and J dropped 0 bases, with 16 bases sitting between them. This CDR3 is built from 17 residues. Germline loops: CDR1 MNHEY, CDR2 SVGEGT.

The chain employs TRBV29-1 and TRBJ2-7; D unclear. Germline V gene lookup returns CDR1 SQVTM and CDR2 ANQGSEA. CDR3 length equals 15 residues. With 5 bases removed from V and 2 bases from J, the gap between germline ends came to 19 bases. CDR3 loop: CSVILHGSRTYEQYF. CDR3 DNA sequence: TGCAGCGTTATACTCCACGGGTCTCGAACCTACGAGCAGTACTTC.

The rearrangement joins TRBV6-2 or TRBV6-3 to TRBJ1-1; 9 bases fit TRBD1. The germline V gene has CDR1 MNHEY and CDR2 SVGEGT. Trimming took 5 bases from V and 7 from J; bases not matched to a gene: 8. CDR3 length equals 14 residues. The CDR3 region has the DNA TGTGCCAGCAGTCGACCACAGGGGGCTAGTGAAGCTTTCTTT. This gives the protein CASSRPQGASEAFF.

The rearrangement joins TRBV5-1 to TRBJ1-3, with D possibly TRBD1 on 5 matching bases. V lost 6 bases, J lost 0 bases, and 10 bases lay in between. The CDR3 contains 14 residues. Germline lookup yields CDR1 SGHRS and CDR2 YFSETQ. The CDR3 sequence is CASKPGSSGNTIYF. The CDR3 DNA reads as TGCGCCAGCAAACCAGGGTCCTCTGGAAACACCATATATTTT. Together with reference TRBV5-1 and TRBJ1-3, the CDR3 gives the full variable domain: KAGVTQTPRYLIKTRGQQVTLSCSPISGHRSVSWYQQTPGQGLQFLFEYFSETQRNKGNFPGRFSGRQFSNSRSEMNVSTLELGDSALYLCASKPGSSGNTIYFGEGSWLTVV.

The rearrangement links TRBV30 to TRBJ1-5; a possible D gene is TRBD1 (6 bases). From germline, CDR1 is GTSNPN and CDR2 SVGIG (reference sequence). Trimming stripped 0 bases from V and 2 bases from J, with 14 bases between. The CDR3 sequence is 16 residues long. CDR3: CAWSVPGDPGNQPQHF. The CDR3 DNA sequence: TGTGCCTGGAGTGTCCCAGGGGACCCAGGCAATCAGCCCCAGCATTTT.

This rearrangement joins TRBV7-9 to TRBJ1-2; D not certain. This CDR3 has 12 residues. The germline V gene has CDR1 SEHNR and CDR2 FQNEAQ (reference sequence). The CDR3 loop is CAPAAANYGYTF. Written as DNA, the CDR3 is TGTGCTCCGGCAGCGGCTAACTATGGCTACACCTTC.

This chain joins TRBV4-1 and TRBJ2-7, with a possible D match to TRBD2 (5 bases). The germline gives CDR1 MGHRA, CDR2 YSYEKL. The V gene lost 1 base and the J gene lost 2 bases, with 9 bases spanning the gap. The CDR3 is 14 amino acids. Here the CDR3 DNA reads TGCGCCAGCAGCCAAGGTGGAGGAGCCTACGAGCAGTACTTC. It specifies CASSQGGGAYEQYF.

CDR3 loop: CASSLGPEQFF. The CDR3 region has the DNA TGTGCCAGCAGCCTTGGGCCGGAGCAGTTCTTC. The V and J genes are TRBV7-8 and TRBJ2-1; D is unresolved. This CDR3 region has 11 residues. V was clipped by 5 bases and J by 10 bases, with 9 bases between them. Germline V gene sequence: CDR1 SGHVS, CDR2 FQNEAQ.

V usage is TRBV19 and J usage is TRBJ2-7; TRBD2 might be the D (5 bases). The V gene's germline CDR1 is LNHDA and CDR2 SQIVND (reference sequence). Deletions cut 0 bases from V and 6 bases from J, with 9 bases between. CDR3 length: 13 amino acids. The DNA for the CDR3 is TGTGCCAGTAGTATAGACAGAGGAGGCGAGCAGTACTTC. The encoded protein is CASSIDRGGEQYF.

This chain uses TRBV6-5 with TRBJ1-1, with D unclear. The ends were cut back, 0 bases at V and 4 bases at J, with 6 bases in the middle. CDR1 and CDR2 from the germline V gene are MNHEY and SVGAGI. The CDR3 length is 13 residues. The DNA of the CDR3 is TGTGCCAGCAGTTACTCCGAGTCCACTGAAGCTTTCTTT. It encodes CASSYSESTEAFF.

The chain joins TRBV5-1 to TRBJ1-4, with a tentative D call TRBD1 (6 bases). Germline CDR1 reads SGHRS; CDR2 reads YFSETQ. The CDR3 loop spans 16 amino acids. Trimming pared 4 bases from V and 0 bases from J, leaving 13 bases between. The CDR3 DNA reads TGCGCCAGCAGCAGACTCGGGACAACAACTAATGAAAAACTGTTTTTT. Residues: CASSRLGTTTNEKLFF. Looking up the rest from reference TRBV5-1 and TRBJ1-4 gives the full variable domain: KAGVTQTPRYLIKTRGQQVTLSCSPISGHRSVSWYQQTPGQGLQFLFEYFSETQRNKGNFPGRFSGRQFSNSRSEMNVSTLELGDSALYLCASSRLGTTTNEKLFFGSGTQLSVL.

This sequence joins TRBV2 and TRBJ2-7; D is ambiguous. CDR3 length: 11 residues. Trimming took off 6 bases at V and 3 bases at J, with 6 bases between the two ends. Germline V gene lookup returns CDR1 SNHLY and CDR2 FYNNEI. The CDR3 sequence: CASSSNYEQYF. The DNA of the CDR3 is TGTGCCAGCAGCAGTAACTACGAGCAGTACTTC.

This chain uses TRBV28 with TRBJ2-6, with TRBD2 identical over 7 bases. From germline, CDR1 is MDHEN and CDR2 SYDVKM. CDR3 size: 16 residues. V shed 6 bases, J shed 1 base, and the junction held 6 bases outside the gene matches. The CDR3 region is CASRKVGGSGANVLTF. The CDR3 region has the DNA TGTGCCAGCAGAAAGGTCGGGGGGTCTGGGGCCAACGTCCTGACTTTC.

The chain employs TRBV19 and TRBJ1-4; 8 nucleotides align to TRBD1. With V trimmed by 4 bases and J by 3 bases, 7 bases remained unmatched. This CDR3 has 16 amino acids. The germline gives CDR1 LNHDA, CDR2 SQIVND (reference sequence). CDR3 bases: TGTGCCAGTAGTACAGGGGGCGCGAGGGCTAATGAAAAACTGTTTTTT. It encodes CASSTGGARANEKLFF.

This chain connects TRBV5-8 to TRBJ2-1, with unresolved D. Germline assignment: CDR1 SGHTS and CDR2 YDEGEE. The CDR3 is made up of 13 amino acids. V gave up 3 bases and J gave up 5 bases, with 9 bases separating them. CDR3 protein: CASSSARNNEQFF. The CDR3, as DNA: TGTGCCAGCAGCTCCGCTAGGAACAATGAGCAGTTCTTC. Filled out from reference TRBV5-8 and TRBJ2-1, the complete variable domain reads EAGVTQSPTHLIKTRGQQATLRCSPISGHTSVYWYQQALGLGLQFLLWYDEGEERNRGNFPPRFSGRQFPNYSSELNVNALELEDSALYLCASSSARNNEQFFGPGTRLTVL.

The CDR3 coding sequence is TGTGCCAGCAGCCAAGACGGGAGAGGGCAAGAGACCCAGTACTTC. It is translated as CASSQDGRGQETQYF. The rearrangement joins TRBV14 to TRBJ2-5; a possible D gene is TRBD2 (6 bases). The CDR3 has 15 amino acids. Trimming pared 0 bases from V and 2 bases from J, leaving 10 bases between. Germline CDR1 is SGHDN and CDR2 is FVKESK.

The genes are TRBV5-1 and TRBJ2-7, with TRBD1 matching over 8 bases. The CDR3 totals 15 residues. From germline, CDR1 is SGHRS and CDR2 YFSETQ. Unmatched junction bases numbered 13, after V lost 5 bases and J lost 6 bases. CDR3 amino acids: CASSLKAGQGIEQYF. In DNA form, the CDR3 reads TGCGCCAGCAGTCTTAAGGCCGGACAGGGAATCGAGCAGTACTTC.